A single sample gave rise to the 11 T cell receptor beta chains below, sequenced in a study of cytomegalovirus exposure and HLA in healthy donors. With 60 Vbeta and 13 Jbeta primers, the PCR was carried out. Sequencing used immunoSEQ multiplex PCR; TCRdb keeps in-frame clones, though not all of them. In the table there are approximately 100,000 clones, 80% to 90% of which are singletons. Material: PBMCs. These receptors were collected from a woman aged 18-30 years in good health and CMV-seronegative.

About this clone itself: The sample has other DNA sequences that encode this CDR3 too. The genes are TRBV18 and TRBJ1-2; TRBD1 matches at 7 bases. The V gene's germline CDR1 is KGHSH and CDR2 LQKENI. Trimming at V came to 6 bases and at J to 4 bases, leaving 5 bases not matched to a gene. There are 13 residues in the CDR3. The CDR3 loop reads CASSPDRAYGYTF. In nucleotides, the CDR3 is TGTGCCAGCTCCCCCGACAGGGCCTATGGCTACACCTTC.

The chain couples TRBV5-1 to TRBJ1-1, with 7 bases matching TRBD1. CDR1 and CDR2 (germline): SGHRS, YFSETQ. The CDR3 is made up of 14 amino acids. With V trimmed by 4 bases and J by 3 bases, 6 bases remained unmatched. The CDR3 bases are TGCGCCAGCAGCGCGGGACAGAAATACACTGAAGCTTTCTTT. This encodes CASSAGQKYTEAFF.

This sequence joins TRBV5-1 and TRBJ1-1, with D perhaps matching TRBD1 (6 bases). Germline-derived CDR1 and CDR2 are SGHRS and YFSETQ. V gave up 4 bases and J gave up 0 bases, with 22 bases separating them. CDR3 length equals 18 residues. This CDR3 is CASSTSTGVSRLNTEAFF. In DNA, the CDR3 is TGCGCCAGCAGCACTTCGACAGGCGTAAGCCGTCTGAACACTGAAGCTTTCTTT.

The chain employs TRBV15 and TRBJ1-1, with D maybe TRBD1 (5 bases). The CDR3 is 16 residues long. Between the trimmed V and J ends, which lost 0 bases and 7 bases, there was a span of 18 bases. CDR1 LNHNV and CDR2 YYDKDF come from the germline V gene (reference sequence). CDR3 coding DNA: TGTGCCACCAGCAGAGATGGTGGGGCGCTACCGGGTGAAGCTTTCTTT. Amino acid sequence: CATSRDGGALPGEAFF.

This chain connects TRBV29-1 to TRBJ2-5; D perhaps matches TRBD1 (7 bases). The CDR3 is 14 amino acids. Germline values: CDR1 SQVTM, CDR2 ANQGSEA. Trimming took off 3 bases at V and 4 bases at J, with 15 bases between the two ends. CDR3 bases: TGCAGCGTTGATTGGAGGGGGCGCGGAGAGACCCAGTACTTC. Translated: CSVDWRGRGETQYF.

V and J are TRBV5-4 and TRBJ2-1; D ambiguous. V shed 4 bases and J shed 0 bases, with 14 bases lying between them. The CDR3 is 16 amino acids. The germline V gene encodes CDR1 SGHNT and CDR2 YYREEE (reference sequence). CDR3: CASSPSSQSSYNEQFF. Here the CDR3 DNA reads TGTGCCAGCAGCCCCTCGAGTCAAAGCTCCTACAATGAGCAGTTCTTC.

This clone is deemed medium-sized (0.01 to 0.1%). This sequence joins TRBV6-6 and TRBJ1-3; D unclear. The CDR3 consists of 13 residues. CDR1 and CDR2 from the germline V gene are MNHNY and SVGAGI (reference sequence). V was clipped by 5 bases and J by 4 bases, with 9 bases between them. Written as DNA, the CDR3 is TGTGCCAGCAGTCTTAGCAAAGGAAACACCATATATTTT. The encoded protein is CASSLSKGNTIYF.

The chain is built from TRBV27 and TRBJ2-1, with D tentatively TRBD2 (6 bases). The V and J ends lost 1 base and 8 bases respectively, with 12 bases between them. Germline CDR1 MNHEY, CDR2 SMNVEV (reference sequence). The length of the CDR3 is 14 residues. The DNA for the CDR3 is TGTGCCAGCAGTTTATATTCGCGGGGCGATGAGCAGTTCTTC. It yields the protein CASSLYSRGDEQFF.

The rearrangement joins TRBV19 to TRBJ2-2; D gene unclear. The CDR3 has 14 amino acids. Trimming shortened V by 3 bases and J by 1 base, and 6 bases separated the two germline ends. Germline CDR1 and CDR2: LNHDA and SQIVND (reference sequence). Here the CDR3 reads CASSMAENTGELFF. CDR3 DNA sequence: TGTGCCAGTAGTATGGCTGAGAACACCGGGGAGCTGTTTTTT. Complete variable domain (other parts from reference TRBV19 and TRBJ2-2): DGGITQSPKYLFRKEGQNVTLSCEQNLNHDAMYWYRQDPGQGLRLIYYSQIVNDFQKGDIAEGYSVSREKKESFPLTVTSAQKNPTAFYLCASSMAENTGELFFGEGSRLTVL.

The chain employs TRBV7-9 and TRBJ2-7; D is perhaps TRBD2 (6 bases). The CDR3 length is 14 residues. Trimming left V 1 base short and J 2 bases short, with 9 bases between. Per the germline V gene, CDR1 is SEHNR and CDR2 is FQNEAQ (reference sequence). This CDR3 reads CASSLGEAPYEQYF. The CDR3 DNA is TGTGCCAGCAGCTTAGGGGAGGCTCCCTACGAGCAGTACTTC.

The chain combines TRBV5-6 with TRBJ2-7, with D possibly TRBD1 on 5 matching bases. From germline, CDR1 is SGHDT and CDR2 YYEEEE. V was pared by 5 bases and J by 3 bases, with 21 bases between. This CDR3 spans 16 amino acids. The CDR3 coding sequence is TGTGCCAGCAGATTACTAAGTCAGGGATATGTCTACGAGCAGTACTTC. It codes for CASRLLSQGYVYEQYF.